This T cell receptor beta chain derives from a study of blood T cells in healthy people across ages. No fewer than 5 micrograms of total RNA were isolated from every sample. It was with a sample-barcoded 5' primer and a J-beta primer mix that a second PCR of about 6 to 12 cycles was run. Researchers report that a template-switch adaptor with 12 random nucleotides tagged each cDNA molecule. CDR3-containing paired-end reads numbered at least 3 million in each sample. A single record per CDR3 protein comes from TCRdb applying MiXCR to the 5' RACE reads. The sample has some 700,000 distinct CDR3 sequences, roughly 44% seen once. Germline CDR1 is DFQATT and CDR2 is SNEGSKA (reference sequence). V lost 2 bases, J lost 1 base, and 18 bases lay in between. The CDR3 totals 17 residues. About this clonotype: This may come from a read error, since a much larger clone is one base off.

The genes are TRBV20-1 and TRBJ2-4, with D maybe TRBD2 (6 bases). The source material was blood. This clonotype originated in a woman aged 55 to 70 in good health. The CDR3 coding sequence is TGCAGTGCTAGAAGGAATACAGGAGGGTGGGCCAAAAACATTCAGTACTTC. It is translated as CSARRNTGGWAKNIQYF.